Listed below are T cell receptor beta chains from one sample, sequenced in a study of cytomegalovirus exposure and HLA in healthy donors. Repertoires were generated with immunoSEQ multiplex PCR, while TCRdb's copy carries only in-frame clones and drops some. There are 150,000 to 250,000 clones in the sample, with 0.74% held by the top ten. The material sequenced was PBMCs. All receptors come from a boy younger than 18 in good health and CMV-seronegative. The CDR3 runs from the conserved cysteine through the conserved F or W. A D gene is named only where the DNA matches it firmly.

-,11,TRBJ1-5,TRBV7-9,CASSQGGPQHF
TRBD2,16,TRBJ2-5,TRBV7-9,CASSLVGRGVQETQYF
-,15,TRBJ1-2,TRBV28,CASSAPRTANYGYTF
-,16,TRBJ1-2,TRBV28,CASTYSPGAPRRGYTF
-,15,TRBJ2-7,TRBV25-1,CASSRSDRSSYEQYF
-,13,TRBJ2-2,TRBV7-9,CASSPPYTGELFF
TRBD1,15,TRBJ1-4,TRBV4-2,CASSQEGRGHEKLFF
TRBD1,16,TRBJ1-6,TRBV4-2,CASSQDLGTGNSPLHF
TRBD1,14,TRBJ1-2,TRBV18,CASSPDREKYGYTF
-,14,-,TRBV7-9,CASSPSPGRSEQYF
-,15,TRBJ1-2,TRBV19,CASSILNRADYGYTF
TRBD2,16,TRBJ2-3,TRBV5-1,CASRRSTSGGTDTQYF
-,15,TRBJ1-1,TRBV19,CASSMGAEMNTEAFF
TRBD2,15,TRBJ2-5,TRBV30,CAWSVGLAGEETQYF
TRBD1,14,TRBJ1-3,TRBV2,CASTLQGAGNTIYF
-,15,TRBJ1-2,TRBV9,CASSVQPVVNYGYTF
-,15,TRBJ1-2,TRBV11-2,CASSFTSGGTRGYTF
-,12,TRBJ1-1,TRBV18,CASSPGNTEAFF
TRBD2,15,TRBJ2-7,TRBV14,CASSLLAGVSYEQYF
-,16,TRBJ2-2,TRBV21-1,CASSSEGQVNTGELFF
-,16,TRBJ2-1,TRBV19,CASTIGAGFSYNEQFF
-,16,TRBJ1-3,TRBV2,CASSGDMGASGNTIYF
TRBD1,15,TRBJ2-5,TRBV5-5,CASSLGQGAYETQYF
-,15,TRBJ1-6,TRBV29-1,CSVEYKGPRDSPLHF
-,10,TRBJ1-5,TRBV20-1,CSALQPGRDF